Only one count was recorded for the clone carrying this T cell receptor beta chain. This sample is drawn from a study of blood T cell repertoires in COVID-19. Germline V CDR1 and CDR2: MNHNS, SASEGT. The CDR3 loop spans 16 amino acids. The trim removed 2 bases at V and 4 bases at J, leaving 7 bases unmatched. Profiled with immunoSEQ multiplex PCR; TCRdb holds only in-frame clones, not every one. The sample contains around 77,000 clones, approximately 85% of which appear only once. The chain carries TRBV6-1 and TRBJ2-5; 10 nucleotides align to TRBD1. Sequenced sample: peripheral blood. The TCR was taken from a man of 80 years or more with acute or convalescent COVID-19. CDR3 sequence: CASSEKTGGFRETQYF. The DNA of the CDR3 is TGTGCCAGCAGTGAAAAGACAGGGGGCTTCAGAGAGACCCAGTACTTC.